A selection of T cell receptor beta chains follows, all from one sample in a study of shared clonotypes between healthy human individuals. Clones were read by immunoSEQ multiplex PCR, and TCRdb kept only the in-frame ones, dropping some. The profile covers 2.3 million or so clones, with 80% to 95% appearing a single time and 0.35% to 0.45% taken by the ten largest. The material sequenced was naive CD4+ T cells from PBMCs. Receptor source: a man younger than 30 in good health. Some clones in this sample may be carry-over from other donors' samples. Each CDR3 is given with its conserved first and last residue. Each record gives: J gene, D gene, V gene, clone size, CDR3 protein, CDR3 DNA. The D gene is left open where the match is weak. The size entry is marked missing in some rows and otherwise reads once, few, many or a size class.

TRBJ2-7	.	TRBV2	.	CASMRQGRGEQYF	TGTGCCAGCATGAGGCAGGGTAGGGGCGAGCAGTACTTC
TRBJ2-4	.	TRBV5-1	.	CASSLPWDTPKNIQYF	TGCGCCAGCAGCCTACCTTGGGACACTCCCAAAAACATTCAGTACTTC
TRBJ2-1	.	TRBV19	.	CASSIEGTNHNEQFF	TGTGCCAGTAGTATAGAGGGGACAAATCACAATGAGCAGTTCTTC
TRBJ2-2	TRBD1	TRBV19	.	CASRTQEGQGRAGELFF	TGTGCCAGTAGGACACAAGAGGGACAGGGGCGGGCCGGGGAGCTGTTTTTT
TRBJ2-7	.	TRBV27	.	CASSTTGKSSYEQYF	TGTGCCAGCAGTACCACGGGTAAAAGCTCCTACGAGCAGTACTTC
TRBJ1-2	TRBD1	TRBV5-4	.	CASSSAGPSDRGNLNYGYTF	TGTGCCAGCAGCTCCGCCGGACCTTCCGACAGGGGAAATTTAAACTATGGCTACACCTTC
TRBJ1-4	TRBD1	TRBV6-1	.	CASKGGTGEKLFF	TGTGCCAGCAAAGGGGGGACAGGGGAAAAACTGTTTTTT
TRBJ1-5	.	TRBV10-3	.	CAISDGLGNQPQHF	TGTGCCATCAGTGACGGGCTTGGCAATCAGCCCCAGCATTTT
TRBJ1-5	.	TRBV18	few	CASSPRVEEPQHF	TGTGCCAGCTCACCACGGGTCGAAGAGCCCCAGCATTTT
TRBJ1-4	.	TRBV28	.	CASGQGITNEKLFF	TGTGCCAGCGGGCAGGGAATAACTAATGAAAAACTGTTTTTT
TRBJ1-1	.	TRBV6-1	once	CASSVMDAEAFF	TGTGCCAGCAGTGTAATGGACGCCGAAGCTTTCTTT
TRBJ2-7	.	TRBV18	.	CASSLGQTYEQYF	TGTGCCAGCTCACTGGGCCAGACCTACGAGCAGTACTTC
TRBJ1-3	.	TRBV9	once	CASSVGLSGNTIYF	TGTGCCAGCAGCGTAGGACTCTCTGGAAACACCATATATTTT
TRBJ1-4	.	TRBV7-9	.	CASSSLQGDEKLFF	TGTGCCAGCAGCTCCTTACAGGGTGATGAAAAACTGTTTTTT
TRBJ2-3	.	TRBV6-6	.	CASRADSTDTQYF	TGTGCCAGCAGGGCTGATAGCACAGATACGCAGTATTTT
TRBJ2-5	.	TRBV5-4	.	CASSLPAGRGGNQETQYF	TGTGCCAGCAGCTTGCCAGCAGGCCGCGGTGGGAACCAAGAGACCCAGTACTTC
TRBJ2-1	TRBD2	TRBV28	.	CASSSAGLAGVGNEQFF	TGTGCCAGCAGTTCCGCGGGACTAGCGGGAGTGGGGAATGAGCAGTTCTTC
TRBJ1-2	.	TRBV7-9	.	CASSLQVVRGYTF	TGTGCCAGCAGCCTACAGGTTGTGCGGGGCTACACCTTC
TRBJ2-7	.	TRBV2	.	CASSAPGRGSYEQYF	TGTGCCAGCAGCGCCCCGGGGCGGGGATCCTACGAGCAGTACTTC
TRBJ2-3	TRBD1	TRBV5-1	.	CASSWGQAGLSTDTQYF	TGCGCCAGCAGCTGGGGACAGGCAGGATTAAGCACAGATACGCAGTATTTT